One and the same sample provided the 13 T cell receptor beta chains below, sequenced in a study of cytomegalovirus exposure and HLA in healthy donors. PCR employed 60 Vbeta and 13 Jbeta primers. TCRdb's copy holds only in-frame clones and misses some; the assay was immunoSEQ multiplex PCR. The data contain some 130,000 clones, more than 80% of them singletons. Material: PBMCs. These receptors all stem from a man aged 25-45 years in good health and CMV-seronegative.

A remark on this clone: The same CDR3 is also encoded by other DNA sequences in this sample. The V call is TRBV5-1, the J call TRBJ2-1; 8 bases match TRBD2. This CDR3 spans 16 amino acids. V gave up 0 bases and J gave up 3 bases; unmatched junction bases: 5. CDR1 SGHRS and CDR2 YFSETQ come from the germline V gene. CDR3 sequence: CASSLGLAGSYNEQFF. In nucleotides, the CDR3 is TGCGCCAGCAGCTTGGGGTTAGCGGGGAGCTACAATGAGCAGTTCTTC.

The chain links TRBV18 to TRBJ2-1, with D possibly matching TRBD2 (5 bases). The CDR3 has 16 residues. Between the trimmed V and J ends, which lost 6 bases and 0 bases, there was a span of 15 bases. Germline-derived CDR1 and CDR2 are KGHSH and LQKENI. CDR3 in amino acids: CASSRGRISSYNEQFF. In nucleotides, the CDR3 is TGTGCCAGCTCCCGAGGGCGGATTAGCTCCTACAATGAGCAGTTCTTC.

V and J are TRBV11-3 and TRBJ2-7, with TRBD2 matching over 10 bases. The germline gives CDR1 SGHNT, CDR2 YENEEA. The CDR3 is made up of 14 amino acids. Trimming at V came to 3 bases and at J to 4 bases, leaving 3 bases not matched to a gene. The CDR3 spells CASSLLAGVYEQYF. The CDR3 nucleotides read TGTGCCAGCAGCTTGCTAGCGGGAGTATACGAGCAGTACTTC.

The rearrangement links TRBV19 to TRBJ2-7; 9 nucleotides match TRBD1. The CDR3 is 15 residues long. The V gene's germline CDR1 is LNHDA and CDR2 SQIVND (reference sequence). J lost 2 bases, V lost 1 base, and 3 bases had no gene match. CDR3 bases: TGTGCCAGTAGTATAGGGGGACAGGGAACCTACGAGCAGTACTTC. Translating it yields CASSIGGQGTYEQYF. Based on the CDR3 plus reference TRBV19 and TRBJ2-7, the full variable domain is DGGITQSPKYLFRKEGQNVTLSCEQNLNHDAMYWYRQDPGQGLRLIYYSQIVNDFQKGDIAEGYSVSREKKESFPLTVTSAQKNPTAFYLCASSIGGQGTYEQYFGPGTRLTVT.

The CDR3 reads CASSSMLGTSGTAEQYF. CDR3 DNA sequence: TGTGCCAGCAGCTCTATGCTCGGGACTAGCGGGACCGCCGAGCAGTACTTC. The rearrangement links TRBV28 to TRBJ2-7; 13 nucleotides match TRBD2. V was clipped by 6 bases and J by 6 bases; unmatched bases: 14. There are 17 residues in the CDR3. Germline V gene sequence: CDR1 MDHEN, CDR2 SYDVKM.

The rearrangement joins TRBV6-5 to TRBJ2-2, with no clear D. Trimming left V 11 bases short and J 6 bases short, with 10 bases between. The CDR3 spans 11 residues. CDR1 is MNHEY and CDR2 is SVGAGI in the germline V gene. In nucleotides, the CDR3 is TGTGCCTCGATGGGCCCCGGGGAGCTGTTTTTT. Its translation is CASMGPGELFF.

The CDR3 sequence is CASRGGMGTDTQYF. In DNA, the CDR3 is TGTGCCAGCAGAGGCGGGATGGGGACAGATACGCAGTATTTT. The genes are TRBV28 and TRBJ2-3; a possible D gene is TRBD2 (6 bases). The V end lost 6 bases, the J end lost 3 bases, and 13 bases lay between the germline ends. Per the germline V gene, CDR1 is MDHEN and CDR2 is SYDVKM. This CDR3 is 14 amino acids long.

CDR3 DNA: TGCGCCAGCAGCCGAGGGGGACTAGCGGGAGGTATCGATACGCAGTATTTT. Amino acid sequence: CASSRGGLAGGIDTQYF. The rearrangement links TRBV5-1 to TRBJ2-3; 15 bases are a match to TRBD2. CDR1 and CDR2 from the germline V gene are SGHRS and YFSETQ. The CDR3 loop spans 17 amino acids. V trimming: 4 bases; J trimming: 6 bases; junction bases outside the gene matches: 9.

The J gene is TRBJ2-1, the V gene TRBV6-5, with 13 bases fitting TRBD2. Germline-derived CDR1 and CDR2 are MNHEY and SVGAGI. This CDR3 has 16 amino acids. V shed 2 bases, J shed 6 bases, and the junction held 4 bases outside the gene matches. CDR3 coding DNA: TGTGCCAGCAGTTACGAGGGACTAGCGGGACTCAATGAGCAGTTCTTC. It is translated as CASSYEGLAGLNEQFF.

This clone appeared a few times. The CDR3 DNA sequence: TGTGCCAGTAGCCTCGGGACACCTCATAACTATGGCTACACCTTC. Amino acids: CASSLGTPHNYGYTF. The V call is TRBV19, the J call TRBJ1-2; possibly TRBD1 for D (6 bases). The CDR3 covers 15 residues. Germline CDR1 reads LNHDA; CDR2 reads SQIVND (reference sequence). V gave up 6 bases and J gave up 1 base, with 15 bases separating them.

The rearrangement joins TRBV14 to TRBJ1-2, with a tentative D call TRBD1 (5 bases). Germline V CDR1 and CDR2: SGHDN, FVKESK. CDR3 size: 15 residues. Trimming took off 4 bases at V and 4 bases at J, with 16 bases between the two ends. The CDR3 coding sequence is TGTGCCAGCAGCCGTGACAGTCTGAATCTCTATGGCTACACCTTC. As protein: CASSRDSLNLYGYTF. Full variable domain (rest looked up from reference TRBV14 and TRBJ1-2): EAGVTQFPSHSVIEKGQTVTLRCDPISGHDNLYWYRRVMGKEIKFLLHFVKESKQDESGMPNNRFLAERTGGTYSTLKVQPAELEDSGVYFCASSRDSLNLYGYTFGSGTRLTVV.

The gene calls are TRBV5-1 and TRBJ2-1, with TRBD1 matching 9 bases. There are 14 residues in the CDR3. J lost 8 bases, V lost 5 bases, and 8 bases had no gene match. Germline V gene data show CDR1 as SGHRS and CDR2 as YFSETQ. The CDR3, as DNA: TGCGCCAGCAGTCCGGGACAGGGCGTGGATGAGCAGTTCTTC. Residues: CASSPGQGVDEQFF.

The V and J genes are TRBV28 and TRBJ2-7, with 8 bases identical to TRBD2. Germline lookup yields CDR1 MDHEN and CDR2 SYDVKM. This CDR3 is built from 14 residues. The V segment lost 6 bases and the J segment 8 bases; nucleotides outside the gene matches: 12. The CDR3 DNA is TGTGCCAGCAGGGGGACTAGGCTCGCCGTCAAGCAGTACTTC. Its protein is CASRGTRLAVKQYF.